This TCR beta chain was sequenced for a study of identical twins. Whole-study results and caveats: Invariant T cells like MAIT and iNKT could partly confound the zero-insertion analyses. Those out-of-frame alpha sequences shared by twins showed an excess of low generation probability. Cord blood beta clonotypes present at high abundance carried fewer insertions; no such pattern appeared in memory repertoires.

CDR3 size: 13 residues. Germline assignment: CDR1 SGHAT and CDR2 FQNNGV. Trimming removed 2 bases at V and 4 bases at J, with 9 bases between. The sample holds many counts of this clonotype. No antigen is known for it. Carrying unique molecular identifiers, the cDNA also gained a universal primer site through template switching. TCRdb re-derived calls from the 5' RACE reads in MiXCR, one entry per CDR3 protein. The data show some 500,000 distinct CDR3 sequences, with approximately 15% seen just once and approximately 1% held by the top ten. This same sample was also taken into another study, of yellow fever vaccine responses in identical twins.

This receptor was taken from a woman between 18 and 30 years old in good health. This sequence joins TRBV11-2 and TRBJ2-7; a possible D gene is TRBD2 (6 bases). Sequenced input: CD4+ T cells sorted from blood. The CDR3 reads CASSLMGRYEQYF. Here the CDR3 DNA reads TGTGCCAGCAGCTTAATGGGGAGGTACGAGCAGTACTTC.